The sequence of this TCR beta chain was determined in a study of blood T cell repertoires in COVID-19 (dated by TCRdb to 2020 to 2022). With regard to the full study: Collaborator samples came from the United States, Italy and Spain and covered acute and convalescent phases of COVID-19. The material from the prospective study consisted of cDNA or gDNA derived from T cells, B-cell-depleted T cells, or PBMCs. Deeply sampled blood TCRbeta repertoires from subjects exposed to, actively infected with, or recovered from COVID-19 were included in the dataset. The repertoires were released in a freely available public database meant as a resource for research on the immune response to SARS-CoV-2. Samples came from the ongoing ImmuneRACE study (first 160 participants) plus 1,254 subjects from 6 global collaborators. Nearly every sample came with metadata listing a de-identified subject ID, COVID-19 status, age in years and sex. Where HLA class I and class II types were available, the types were taken from metadata supplied by the sample provider, not from assay-based typing. General findings and caveats noted by the study authors: The amount of clinical and demographic metadata varied by source and participant and was provided uncurated.

CDR1 SGHNT and CDR2 YYREEE are derived from the germline V gene (reference sequence). From cysteine to phenylalanine, the CDR3 is 15 amino acids long. Only the CDR3 part of the read is kept: 45 bases, read in frame from the first base. V is shortened by 2 bases, J by 6 bases, and the region joining them spans 15 bases. At one collaborating source in Seattle, patients were enrolled during active infection and were followed longitudinally through the course of disease. The collaborating institutions used their own protocols to collect whole blood in K2EDTA tubes. For TCRbeta analysis, collaborators shipped samples as frozen whole blood, isolated PBMCs, or DNA extracted from either of those sample types. The immunoSEQ Assay, a bias-controlled multiplex PCR, was used to amplify TCRbeta CDR3 regions from genomic DNA. On the study's bioinformatics: Within the assay, amplification of reference gene primers was used to estimate how many nucleated cells each sample contained. To quantify the absolute abundance of each unique TCRbeta CDR3 rearrangement, sequence reads were collapsed and filtered. Productive Simpson clonality was computed per sample as the square root of Simpson's diversity index over productive rearrangements. Not all clones reach the TCRdb copy of this immuneACCESS table, which keeps in-frame sequences only. Checked studies attribute under half of the gap to unresolved V genes and leave the rest unexplained. Clone size and the V and J calls come from that table; the DNA yielded D and trimming. The sample contains about 120,000 clones, 90% of them found a single time. About 3.8% of the sample is in the top ten clones.

Of note for this clone: This receptor's antigen is unknown. No base quality values were provided; no much bigger clone lies one nucleotide off.

This sequence uses TRBV5-4 and TRBJ2-1; matching of 6 bases hints at TRBD2 as the D gene. This clonotype was obtained from a woman aged 60-70 years with COVID-19, enrolled during active disease. Sequenced sample: peripheral blood. The nucleotides read TGTGCCAGCAGCTTTGGAGGGGAGAGGGGCAATGAGCAGTTCTTC. Its protein reads: CASSFGGERGNEQFF.